This T cell receptor (beta chain) was observed in a study of identical twins. Findings and limits, study-wide: Out-of-frame sharing of TCR alpha in monozygotic twins was underestimated by models. Findings depended on cross-sectional statistics rather than tracking the same donors. Weaker excess twin sharing was observed in beta out-of-frame sequences.

Carrying unique molecular identifiers, the cDNA also gained a universal primer site through template switching. TCRdb re-called the 5' RACE reads with MiXCR, one entry per CDR3 protein. The sample contains a few hundred thousand distinct CDR3 sequences, approximately 14% of which appear only once. This clonotype was counted many times. The antigen is undetermined. CDR3 size: 14 residues. Germline-derived CDR1 and CDR2 are MDHEN and SYDVKM. V lost 5 bases and J lost 2, with 12 bases in between. The sample also formed part of further work on yellow fever vaccine responses in identical twins.

Input material: CD4+ T cells sorted from blood. The J gene is TRBJ1-1, the V gene TRBV28; possible D gene TRBD1, 6 bases. This clonotype was obtained from a woman between 18 and 29 years old in good health. CDR3 sequence reads: CASSAPGHNTEAFF. The CDR3 DNA follows: TGTGCCAGCAGTGCCCCGGGACACAACACTGAAGCTTTCTTT.